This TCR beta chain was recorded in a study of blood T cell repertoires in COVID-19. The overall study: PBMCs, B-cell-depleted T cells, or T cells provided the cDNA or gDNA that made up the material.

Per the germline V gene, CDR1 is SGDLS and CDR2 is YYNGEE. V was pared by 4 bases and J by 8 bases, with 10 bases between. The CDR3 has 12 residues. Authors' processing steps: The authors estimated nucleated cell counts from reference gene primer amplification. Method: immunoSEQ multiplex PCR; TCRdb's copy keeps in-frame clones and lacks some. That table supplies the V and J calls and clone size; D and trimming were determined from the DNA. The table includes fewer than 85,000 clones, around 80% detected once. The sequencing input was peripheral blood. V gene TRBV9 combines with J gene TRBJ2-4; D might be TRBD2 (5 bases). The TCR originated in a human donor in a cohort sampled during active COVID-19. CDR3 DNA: TGTGCCAGCAGCTCAGAGGGTGACATTCAGTACTTC. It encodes CASSSEGDIQYF.